What follows describes a single TCR beta chain. The antigen is unknown. Thyroid ultrasound and orbital computed tomography, with clinical symptoms and serum thyroxine and TRAb, informed diagnoses. The data were obtained in a study of T cells in Graves' hyperthyroidism and ophthalmopathy. Study as a whole: Before treatment of any kind, peripheral blood was taken at initial diagnosis.

RNA transcripts gave rise to amplified TCR beta CDR3 regions. When the TCR CDR3 underwent first-round RT-PCR, the HTBI primer set was used. TCRdb re-called the multiplex PCR reads with MiXCR, one entry per CDR3 protein. Here the sample spans roughly 240,000 distinct CDR3 sequences, around 26% being singletons. The V gene's germline CDR1 is SEHNR and CDR2 FQNEAQ (reference sequence). Trimming removed 5 bases from V and 1 base from J, with 11 bases in between. The length of the CDR3 is 15 residues. Study results and caveats: Within blood appeared most thyroid clonotypes that had expanded above 0.001. In the analysis, a 13 V-J model separated ophthalmopathy from stable hyperthyroidism.

The sample taken for sequencing was blood. This clonotype was sampled from a middle-aged woman with Graves' ophthalmopathy. This chain connects TRBV7-9 to TRBJ2-2; D not resolved. CDR3 DNA: TGTGCCAGCAGCCCCCGGAACAGGAACACCGGGGAGCTGTTTTTT. It translates to CASSPRNRNTGELFF.